What follows is one T cell receptor beta chain and its context. The CDR3 sequence is 16 residues long. The junction had 10 bases not matched to a gene; V was cut back by 6 bases and J by 6 bases. CDR1 is SNHLY, CDR2 FYNNEI, per germline. The record originates from a study of blood T cell repertoires in COVID-19. Clones were read by immunoSEQ multiplex PCR, and TCRdb kept only the in-frame ones, dropping some. Of 250,000 to 350,000 clones in the sample, roughly 90% were seen once. The TCR sequence derives from a woman aged 30 to 39 with COVID-19, enrolled during active disease. The sequencing sample was made of peripheral blood. The chain carries TRBV2 and TRBJ2-2, with TRBD1 matching over 10 bases. In nucleotides, the CDR3 is TGTGCCAGCAGGGATTCCGGGACAGGGGTTGCCGGGGAGCTGTTTTTT. Translation gives CASRDSGTGVAGELFF.